Sequencing of this T cell receptor (beta chain) was carried out in a study of identical twins. Study conclusions and caveats: Invariant MAIT and iNKT cells may have partly biased zero-insertion analyses. Within twin pairs, the out-of-frame alpha sequences they shared showed excess low generation probability.

TCRdb re-derived calls from the 5' RACE reads in MiXCR, one entry per CDR3 protein. This table has under 350,000 distinct CDR3 sequences, 8.5% to 9.5% appearing once. This clonotype was detected ten times or more. The antigen remains unidentified. Germline-derived CDR1 and CDR2 are ENHRY and SYGVKD. This CDR3 is built from 13 residues. Trimming cost V 4 bases and J 4 bases, with 10 bases left between them. This same sample was also taken into another study, of yellow fever vaccine responses in identical twins. That report notes: The T cell response to vaccination in identical twins was reportedly partly convergent and partly personalized.

The rearrangement uses TRBV10-3 and TRBJ2-5, with D maybe TRBD2 (6 bases). The specimen sequenced was CD8+ T cells sorted from blood. This clonotype originated in a woman between 18 and 29 years old in good health. Written as DNA, the CDR3 is TGTGCCATCAGTGTAGGAGGGACAGAGACCCAGTACTTC. Protein: CAISVGGTETQYF.